One sample yielded the 20 T cell receptor beta chains listed below, sequenced in a study of CD8 T cells in ankylosing spondylitis (dated by TCRdb to about 2017). Overall study outcomes, separate from this receptor: A TCR beta motif of 7 or 8 highly homologous amino acid variants appeared characteristic of blood from ankylosing spondylitis patients.

The library was generated by 5' RACE. The sequencer was an Illumina HiSeq 2500. TCRdb's own reprocessing of the public reads used fastp at Q25 and MiXCR and kept productive beta chains. For every CDR3 protein sequence, its rows merge into one entry that carries the most common genes and DNA. The sample yields fewer than 550,000 distinct CDR3 sequences; about 5.7% were counted once. The ten most abundant clones make up around 3.4% of the sample. What these receptors recognize is not known. Input material: blood, either unsorted or a sorted T cell fraction (not recorded which). The receptors stem from a male donor with ankylosing spondylitis.

This clonotype has ten or more counts. The rearrangement links TRBV10-3 to TRBJ2-7; D remains ambiguous. Trimming shortened V by 0 bases and J by 4 bases, and 10 bases separated the two germline ends. The germline gives CDR1 ENHRY, CDR2 SYGVKD. The CDR3 spans 14 residues. The CDR3 region has the DNA TGTGCCATCAGTGAGTCGGGTGGGAAGTACGAGCAGTACTTC. The encoded protein is CAISESGGKYEQYF.

This clonotype was counted at least ten times. V usage is TRBV20-1 and J usage is TRBJ1-5; no reliable D call. Germline lookup yields CDR1 DFQATT and CDR2 SNEGSKA (reference sequence). The length of the CDR3 is 16 residues. V lost 0 bases and J lost 5, with 17 bases in between. The CDR3 DNA reads as TGCAGTGCTAGAGACAGCGGCATATCGTACCATCAGCCCCAGCATTTT. Its protein product is CSARDSGISYHQPQHF.

This clonotype showed up many times. The gene calls are TRBV5-5 and TRBJ2-2; 7 nucleotides match TRBD1. CDR1 and CDR2 from the germline V gene are SGHKS and YYEKEE (reference sequence). V shed 2 bases and J 7 bases; nucleotides not matched to a gene: 5. The CDR3 sequence is 14 residues long. This CDR3 reads CASSFDRAIGELFF. The DNA for the CDR3 is TGTGCCAGCAGCTTCGACAGGGCGATCGGGGAGCTGTTTTTT.

At least ten counts were recorded for this clonotype. V and J are TRBV20-1 and TRBJ1-5, with TRBD1 matching over 7 bases. The germline V gene has CDR1 DFQATT and CDR2 SNEGSKA (reference sequence). The J segment lost 3 bases and the V segment lost 6 bases, leaving 14 bases of the junction unmatched. This CDR3 is 16 amino acids long. The CDR3 nucleotides read TGCAGTGCCGTCCGACAGGGACGGTGGGACAATCAGCCCCAGCATTTT. Its protein product is CSAVRQGRWDNQPQHF.

This clonotype was seen many times. V is TRBV20-1 and J is TRBJ2-5; no definite D call. With 0 bases removed from V and 10 bases from J, the gap between germline ends came to 15 bases. The CDR3 covers 13 residues. Per the germline V gene, CDR1 is DFQATT and CDR2 is SNEGSKA (reference sequence). The DNA of the CDR3 is TGCAGTGCTAGAGATACACGGCGAATCGTCCAGTACTTC. Translated: CSARDTRRIVQYF.

The table lists this clonotype with many counts. The gene calls are TRBV5-1 and TRBJ1-3; D not resolved. This CDR3 has 15 residues. The ends were cut back, 2 bases at V and 0 bases at J, with 9 bases in the middle. Per the germline V gene, CDR1 is SGHRS and CDR2 is YFSETQ. CDR3 amino acids: CASSFTGNSGNTIYF. The CDR3 bases are TGCGCCAGCAGCTTCACCGGGAACTCTGGAAACACCATATATTTT.

This clonotype has a count of ten or more. V and J are TRBV6-2 or TRBV6-3 and TRBJ1-1, with a tentative D call TRBD1 (5 bases). CDR3 length: 15 residues. Trimming stripped 6 bases from V and 4 bases from J, with 18 bases between. Per germline, CDR1 MNHEY and CDR2 SVGEGT. CDR3 in DNA: TGTGCCAGCAGCTCTTTCGGGACGGCCGGCACTGAAGCTTTCTTT. Translated: CASSSFGTAGTEAFF.

The sample holds many counts of this clonotype. This chain uses TRBV7-6 with TRBJ2-1; 10 positions match TRBD2. The germline V gene has CDR1 SGHVS and CDR2 FNYEAQ. CDR3 length: 17 amino acids. J lost 4 bases, V lost 1 base, and 7 bases had no gene match. The DNA of the CDR3 is TGTGCCAGCAGCTTAGAAGGGTGGACTAGCGGTTACAATGAGCAGTTCTTC. The encoded protein is CASSLEGWTSGYNEQFF.

This clonotype appeared many times. V gene TRBV27 combines with J gene TRBJ2-1; D not resolved. CDR3 size: 12 residues. CDR1 MNHEY and CDR2 SMNVEV come from the germline V gene (reference sequence). V gave up 5 bases and J gave up 8 bases, with 10 bases separating them. The CDR3 DNA follows: TGTGCCAGCAGTAGAACTGTTTATGAGCAGTTCTTC. This gives the protein CASSRTVYEQFF.

The CDR3 protein is CASSARVIRTYNEQFF. Here the CDR3 DNA reads TGTGCCAGCAGCGCAAGAGTCATCAGGACATACAATGAGCAGTTCTTC. V usage is TRBV9 and J usage is TRBJ2-1, with D possibly being TRBD1 (5 bases). This CDR3 is built from 16 residues. The V and J ends lost 3 bases and 4 bases respectively, with 17 bases between them. Germline CDR1 is SGDLS and CDR2 is YYNGEE.

Ten or more counts support this clonotype. The rearrangement links TRBV5-1 to TRBJ2-1; TRBD1 agrees at 8 bases. The germline CDR1 and CDR2 sequences are SGHRS and YFSETQ. Trimming removed 2 bases from V and 6 bases from J; junction bases left unmatched: 4. This CDR3 has 14 residues. The CDR3 DNA reads as TGCGCCAGCAGCTTTACCGACAGGGGCAATGAGCAGTTCTTC. Residues: CASSFTDRGNEQFF.

The chain has TRBV20-1 and TRBJ2-3, with D perhaps matching TRBD2 (6 bases). The CDR3 totals 12 residues. CDR1 and CDR2 from the germline V gene are DFQATT and SNEGSKA (reference sequence). V was shortened by 3 bases and J by 2 bases, with 6 bases between the two germline ends. CDR3 sequence: CSARRDTDTQYF. CDR3 in DNA: TGCAGTGCTAGGCGGGACACAGATACGCAGTATTTT.

This clonotype has only a few counts. This chain uses TRBV5-1 with TRBJ2-7, with D possibly being TRBD2 (5 bases). V gave up 0 bases and J gave up 1 base, with 5 bases separating them. This CDR3 has 13 residues. CDR1 and CDR2 (germline): SGHRS, YFSETQ. CDR3 residues: CASSLGESYEQYF. Here the CDR3 DNA reads TGCGCCAGCAGCTTGGGGGAGTCCTACGAGCAGTACTTC.

The gene calls are TRBV5-1 and TRBJ2-5, with 7 nucleotides matching TRBD1. The CDR3 is 15 amino acids. Germline loops: CDR1 SGHRS, CDR2 YFSETQ. The V gene end was trimmed by 0 bases and the J gene end by 1 base; junction bases not matched to a gene: 3. This CDR3 is CASSLADRLQETQYF. CDR3 nucleotide sequence: TGCGCCAGCAGCTTGGCGGACAGGCTCCAAGAGACCCAGTACTTC. The complete variable domain, with remaining parts taken from reference TRBV5-1 and TRBJ2-5, reads KAGVTQTPRYLIKTRGQQVTLSCSPISGHRSVSWYQQTPGQGLQFLFEYFSETQRNKGNFPGRFSGRQFSNSRSEMNVSTLELGDSALYLCASSLADRLQETQYFGPGTRLLVL.

The gene calls are TRBV2 and TRBJ1-1; D is perhaps TRBD1 (6 bases). V was trimmed by 8 bases and J by 11 bases, leaving 21 bases between them. This CDR3 is built from 13 residues. Germline CDR1 and CDR2: SNHLY and FYNNEI. The CDR3, as DNA: TGTGCCAGCTTAAAACAGGGAATGCAGTGGGCTTTCTTT. Translation gives CASLKQGMQWAFF.

A few counts support this clonotype. The chain employs TRBV18 and TRBJ2-3; no clear D gene. V lost 3 bases and J lost 1, with 11 bases in between. The CDR3 loop spans 15 amino acids. The germline CDR1 and CDR2 sequences are KGHSH and LQKENI. CDR3 nucleotides: TGTGCCAGCTCACCGGTACCTGAGGGCACAGATACGCAGTATTTT. Encoded protein: CASSPVPEGTDTQYF.

This clonotype was seen more than once but under ten times. V gene TRBV5-1 combines with J gene TRBJ2-3, with 12 bases that match TRBD2. The germline V gene has CDR1 SGHRS and CDR2 YFSETQ. V trimming: 0 bases; J trimming: 5 bases; junction bases outside the gene matches: 16. The CDR3 totals 20 residues. The CDR3 DNA reads TGCGCCAGCAGCTTGGCACTAGCGGGGGGTTACCCCCTCCCGGGAGATACGCAGTATTTT. As protein: CASSLALAGGYPLPGDTQYF.

This clonotype was seen at least ten times. This chain joins TRBV19 and TRBJ2-3; 12 positions match TRBD2. Germline V CDR1 and CDR2: LNHDA, SQIVND (reference sequence). This CDR3 comprises 18 residues. With 1 base clipped from V and 2 bases from J, the junction kept 7 bases outside the gene matches. The DNA for the CDR3 is TGTGCCAGTAGTATAGGGCTAGCGGGAGGGCCGTTCACAGATACGCAGTATTTT. It is translated as CASSIGLAGGPFTDTQYF.

This clonotype appeared many times. This chain connects TRBV7-3 to TRBJ2-2; 9 bases fit TRBD2. The CDR3 contains 16 residues. Germline CDR1 reads SGHTA; CDR2 reads FQGTGA. Losses at the gene ends were 6 bases for V and 4 bases for J; bases not matched to a gene: 9. The CDR3: CASSFRGGAGTGELFF. CDR3 nucleotides: TGTGCCAGCAGTTTTCGCGGGGGGGCCGGCACCGGGGAGCTGTTTTTT. Together with reference TRBV7-3 and TRBJ2-2, the CDR3 gives the full variable domain: GAGVSQTPSNKVTEKGKYVELRCDPISGHTALYWYRQSLGQGPEFLIYFQGTGAADDSGLPNDRFFAVRPEGSVSTLKIQRTERGDSAVYLCASSFRGGAGTGELFFGEGSRLTVL.

This clonotype has ten or more counts. The chain has TRBV5-1 and TRBJ2-7, with a weak D call TRBD1 (6 bases). Trimming pared 2 bases from V and 3 bases from J, leaving 9 bases between. The CDR3 has 13 residues. The germline V gene encodes CDR1 SGHRS and CDR2 YFSETQ. The CDR3 sequence: CASSFGQYYEQYF. In nucleotides, the CDR3 is TGCGCCAGCAGCTTCGGACAGTACTACGAGCAGTACTTC.